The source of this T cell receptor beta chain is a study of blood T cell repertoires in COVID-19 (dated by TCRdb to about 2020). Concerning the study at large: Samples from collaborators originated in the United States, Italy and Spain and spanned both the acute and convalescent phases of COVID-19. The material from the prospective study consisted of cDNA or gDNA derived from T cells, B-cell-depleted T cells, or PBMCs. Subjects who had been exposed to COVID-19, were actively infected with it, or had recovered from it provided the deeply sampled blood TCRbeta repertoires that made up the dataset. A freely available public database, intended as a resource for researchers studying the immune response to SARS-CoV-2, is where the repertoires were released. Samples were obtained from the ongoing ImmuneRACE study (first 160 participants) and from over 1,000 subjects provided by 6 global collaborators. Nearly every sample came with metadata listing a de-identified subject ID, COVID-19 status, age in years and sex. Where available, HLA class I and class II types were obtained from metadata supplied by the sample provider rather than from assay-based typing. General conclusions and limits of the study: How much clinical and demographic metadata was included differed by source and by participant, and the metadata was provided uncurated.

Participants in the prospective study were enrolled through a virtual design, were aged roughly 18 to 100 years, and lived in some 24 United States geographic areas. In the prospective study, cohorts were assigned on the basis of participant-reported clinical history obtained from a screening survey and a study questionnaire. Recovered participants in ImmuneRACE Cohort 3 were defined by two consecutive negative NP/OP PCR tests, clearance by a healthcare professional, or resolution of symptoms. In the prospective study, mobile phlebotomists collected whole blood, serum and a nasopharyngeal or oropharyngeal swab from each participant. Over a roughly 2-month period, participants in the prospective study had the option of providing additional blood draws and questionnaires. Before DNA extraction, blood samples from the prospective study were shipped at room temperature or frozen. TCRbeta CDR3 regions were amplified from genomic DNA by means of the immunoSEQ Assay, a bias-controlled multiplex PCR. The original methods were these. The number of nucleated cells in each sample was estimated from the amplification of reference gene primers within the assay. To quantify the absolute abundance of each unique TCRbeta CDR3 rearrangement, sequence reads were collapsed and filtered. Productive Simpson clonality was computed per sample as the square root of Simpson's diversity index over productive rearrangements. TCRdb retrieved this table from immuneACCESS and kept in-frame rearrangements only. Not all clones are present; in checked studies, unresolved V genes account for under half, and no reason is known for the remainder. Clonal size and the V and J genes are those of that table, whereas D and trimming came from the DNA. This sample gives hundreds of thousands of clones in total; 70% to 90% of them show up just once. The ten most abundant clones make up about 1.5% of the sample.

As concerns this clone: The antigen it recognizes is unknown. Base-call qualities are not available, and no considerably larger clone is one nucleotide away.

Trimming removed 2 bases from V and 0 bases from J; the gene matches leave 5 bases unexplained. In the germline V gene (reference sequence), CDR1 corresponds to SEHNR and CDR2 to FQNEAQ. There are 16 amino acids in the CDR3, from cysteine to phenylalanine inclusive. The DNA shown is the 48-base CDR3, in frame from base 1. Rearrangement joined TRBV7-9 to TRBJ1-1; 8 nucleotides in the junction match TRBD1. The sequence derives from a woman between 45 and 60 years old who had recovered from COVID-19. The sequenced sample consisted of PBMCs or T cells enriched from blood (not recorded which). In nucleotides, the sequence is TGTGCCAGCAGCTTACGGACAGGGCCGGTGAACACTGAAGCTTTCTTT. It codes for CASSLRTGPVNTEAFF. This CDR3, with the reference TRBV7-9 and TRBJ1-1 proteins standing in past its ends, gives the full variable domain DTGVSQNPRHKITKRGQNVTFRCDPISEHNRLYWYRQTLGQGPEFLTYFQNEAQLEKSRLLSDRFSAERPKGSFSTLEIQRTEQGDSAMYLCASSLRTGPVNTEAFFGQGTRLTVV.